This is a list of T cell receptor beta chains from one sample in a study of cytomegalovirus exposure and HLA in healthy donors. Using immunoSEQ multiplex PCR, the repertoire was profiled, and TCRdb retains in-frame clones only, with some absent. The sample has over 150,000 clones, less than 80% seen once. The specimen was PBMCs. The origin of the receptors is a middle-aged man in good health and CMV-seronegative. Both conserved end residues are part of each CDR3. A D gene is named only where the DNA matches it firmly. Clone size is stated in some rows and not others, as once, few, many or a class when expanded.

>-|TRBJ2-1|TRBV5-1|-
TGCGCCAGCAGCTTGGTGCCGGGTTTCCCCAATGAGCAGTTCTTC
CASSLVPGFPNEQFF
>-|TRBJ2-3|TRBV6-6|-
TGTGCCAGCACTTTTCTAGATACGCAGTATTTT
CASTFLDTQYF
>TRBD2|TRBJ2-1|TRBV15|-
TGTGCCACCAGCAGAGGGGTGGCGGGGGGAGTGGGCTTTAACAGTGAGCAGTTCTTC
CATSRGVAGGVGFNSEQFF
>-|TRBJ2-1|TRBV27|-
TGTGCCAGCAGTTCCGGGAGTGTTCCACCCTACAATGAGCAGTTCTTC
CASSSGSVPPYNEQFF
>-|TRBJ2-2|TRBV7-2|-
TGTGCCAGCAGTCTCAGGGGAGCCGCCGGGGAGCTGTTTTTT
CASSLRGAAGELFF
>TRBD2|TRBJ2-1|TRBV9|once
TGTGCCAGCAGCGAGGCCAGCGGGAGTCGGTACAATGAGCAGTTCTTC
CASSEASGSRYNEQFF
>-|TRBJ1-2|TRBV6-6|-
TGTGCCAGCAGTTACCCACAGGATGGCTACACCTTC
CASSYPQDGYTF
>TRBD1|TRBJ2-7|TRBV7-2|-
TGTGCCAGCAGCTTACTAGGGGGCCCCGAGCAGTACTTC
CASSLLGGPEQYF
>-|TRBJ2-6|TRBV4-2|-
TGTGCCAGCAGCCAAGCTAGTCAGACAGGTCCCGGGGCCAACGGCCTGACTTTC
CASSQASQTGPGANGLTF
>TRBD1|TRBJ1-1|TRBV18|-
TGTGCCAGCTCACCCCGGACAGGGGTGAACACTGAAGCTTTCTTT
CASSPRTGVNTEAFF
>-|TRBJ2-6|TRBV28|-
TGTGCCAGCAGTTTGGGGTGGGGGCAATACTTCTCTGGGGCCAACGTCCTGACTTTC
CASSLGWGQYFSGANVLTF
>-|TRBJ2-7|TRBV18|-
TGTGCCAGCTCGCTTTCCCAGGGTCCCTACGAGCAGTACTTC
CASSLSQGPYEQYF
>TRBD1|TRBJ2-7|TRBV6-5|once
TGTGCCAGCAGCCTGGCGGGACAGGGGGTTGGGGAGCAGTACTTC
CASSLAGQGVGEQYF
>TRBD1|TRBJ1-1|TRBV6-6|-
TGTGCCAGCAGTTACGGAGGGACAGTGAACACTGAAGCTTTCTTT
CASSYGGTVNTEAFF
>-|TRBJ2-5|TRBV19|few
TGTGCCAGTAGTGTAAGAGGGGAGACCCAGTACTTC
CASSVRGETQYF